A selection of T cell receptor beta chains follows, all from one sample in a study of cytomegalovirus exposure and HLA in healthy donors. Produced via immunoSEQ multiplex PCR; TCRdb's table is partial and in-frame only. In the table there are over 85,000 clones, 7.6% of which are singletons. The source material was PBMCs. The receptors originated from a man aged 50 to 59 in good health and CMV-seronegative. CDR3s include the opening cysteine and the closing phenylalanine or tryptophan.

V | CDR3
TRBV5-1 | CASSYGQGAGNEKLFF
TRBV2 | CASRETGAPTDTQYF
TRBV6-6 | CASSYPGEISYNEQFF
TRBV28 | CASRYRGHSYEQYF
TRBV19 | CASSIGTGLSTDTQYF
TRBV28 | CASSPSGTGGPGYTF
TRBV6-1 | CASSGLGGGFYEQYF
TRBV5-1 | CASSLPQGNYGYTF
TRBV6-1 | CASKMRAASTDTQYF
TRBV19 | CASSTQRREPQHF
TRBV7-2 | CASSLESGTEAFF
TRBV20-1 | CGPGQGNEQYF
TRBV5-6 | CASSLGTGLAVYEQYF
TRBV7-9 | CASSPDRGQYF
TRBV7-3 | CASSTSGGVPAGELFF